This paragraph reports one TCR beta chain. This specimen belongs to a study of blood T cell repertoires in COVID-19. Generated by immunoSEQ multiplex PCR, the TCRdb table keeps only in-frame clones and is missing some. Found here are some 200,000 clones, about 83% of them singletons; the top ten hold about 7.3%. Germline assignment: CDR1 LGHNA and CDR2 YNFKEQ. V lost 0 bases and J 2 bases, leaving 8 bases between the germline ends. The CDR3 totals 15 residues. J is TRBJ2-1 and V is TRBV4-2, with unresolved D. This clonotype was obtained from a woman aged 45-59 years with active or convalescent COVID-19. The specimen was peripheral blood. CDR3 sequence reads: CASSQEPGAYNEQFF. The DNA of the CDR3 is TGTGCCAGCAGCCAAGAACCCGGTGCCTACAATGAGCAGTTCTTC.